The rows below give T cell receptor beta chains drawn from one sample of a study of CD8+ T cells in alopecia areata. Clones were read by immunoSEQ multiplex PCR, and TCRdb kept only the in-frame ones, dropping some. Counted here are roughly 120,000 clones, 58% occurring once; the ten biggest clones make up more than 25%. This material consisted of CD8+ T cells sorted from blood, taken at week 4, from a patient treated with tofacitinib. These receptors were taken from a human donor with alopecia areata. CDR3s include the opening cysteine and the closing phenylalanine or tryptophan. The D gene is left open where the match is weak. Clone size appears in some rows only: once, few, many, or a class for an expanded clone.

TRBV29-1	TRBJ1-5	.	.	TGCAGCGTTGGTTCAGGGGATAGTCAGCCCCAGCATTTT	CSVGSGDSQPQHF
TRBV29-1	TRBJ2-7	.	TRBD1	TGCAGCGTGGGTAAAGGGGGCGCGCAGCCTGACGAGCAGTACTTC	CSVGKGGAQPDEQYF
TRBV14	TRBJ2-1	few	TRBD1	TGTGCCAGCAGCCGCCCGTCGAGACAGGGTAACAATGAGCAGTTCTTC	CASSRPSRQGNNEQFF
TRBV9	TRBJ2-7	.	TRBD2	TGTGCCAGCAGCGTAGACGGTAGCGGGGGGAACGAGCAGTACTTC	CASSVDGSGGNEQYF
TRBV25-1	TRBJ2-7	.	.	TGTGCCAGCAGTGCCCCCGGGACGGCTAGCTACGAGCAGTACTTC	CASSAPGTASYEQYF
TRBV30	TRBJ1-5	.	.	TGTGCCTGGAGTGTTTATCTCAATCAGCCCCAGCATTTT	CAWSVYLNQPQHF
TRBV9	TRBJ2-5	.	.	TGTGCCAGCAGCCTCGGCGAGACCCAGTACTTC	CASSLGETQYF
TRBV10-2	TRBJ2-1	few	.	TGCGCCAGCAGTGAGCGGGGGAATGAGCAGTTCTTC	CASSERGNEQFF
TRBV29-1	TRBJ2-1	.	TRBD1	TGCAGCGTTGAAGATTATGACAGGGAGACCTACAATGAGCAGTTCTTC	CSVEDYDRETYNEQFF
TRBV30	TRBJ2-7	.	.	TGTGCCTGGAGTGTAACGGTCGAGCAGTACTTC	CAWSVTVEQYF
TRBV25-1	TRBJ2-7	few	TRBD1	TGTGCCAGCAGTCCCTTAGACAGGGTCAACGAGCAGTACTTC	CASSPLDRVNEQYF
TRBV29-1	TRBJ1-2	.	TRBD1	TGCAGCGTTGAAGATTGGGACAGGGGTGGCTACACCTTC	CSVEDWDRGGYTF
TRBV30	TRBJ2-1	.	.	TGTGCCTGGAAGGAAGCGCTCCCGTTCTTC	CAWKEALPFF
TRBV6-4	TRBJ2-1	.	.	TGTGCCAGCAGTGAGGAGACGAGCTCCTACAATGAGCAGTTCTTC	CASSEETSSYNEQFF
TRBV28	TRBJ2-5	.	TRBD1	TGTGCCAGCAGAGACAGGGGACAGACCCAGTACTTC	CASRDRGQTQYF
TRBV7-6	TRBJ2-7	few	.	TGTGCCAGCAGCTCCCCTGGGAGGGGGGTCGGAGAGCAGTACTTC	CASSSPGRGVGEQYF
TRBV29-1	TRBJ1-2	few	.	TGCAGCGTCCGCCAGGGGAATGGCTACACCTTC	CSVRQGNGYTF
TRBV25-1	TRBJ1-1	once	TRBD1	TGTGCCAGTGGGACAGGGTCGACTGAAGCTTTCTTT	CASGTGSTEAFF
TRBV27	TRBJ2-1	.	.	TGTGCCAGCAGCTGGGGGGCGGGGGCCTACAATGAGCAGTTCTTC	CASSWGAGAYNEQFF
TRBV9	TRBJ2-7	.	.	TGTGCCAGCAGCGCCCCGGGCGGAGTCTACGAGCAGTACTTC	CASSAPGGVYEQYF
TRBV30	TRBJ1-1	.	.	TGTGCCTGGAGTTACGAAGCAGGGAACACTGAAGCTTTCTTT	CAWSYEAGNTEAFF
TRBV4-1	TRBJ2-3	.	.	TGCGCCAGCAGCCAAGTAGTCGGCTTCTTAGACACAGATACGCAGTATTTT	CASSQVVGFLDTDTQYF
TRBV29-1	TRBJ2-1	.	.	TGCAGCGTTGAAGAGGGTCATCCGGGGCCGGGGCAGTTCTTC	CSVEEGHPGPGQFF
TRBV29-1	TRBJ1-1	few	.	TGCAGCGTTGAACCCTGGGACTTCTGGGGAGCTTTCTTT	CSVEPWDFWGAFF
TRBV30	TRBJ1-2	.	.	TGTGCCCAACAGTCGGGGGTTAACTATGGCTACACCTTC	CAQQSGVNYGYTF
TRBV7-9	TRBJ2-1	.	.	TGTGCCAGCAGCTTAGGGTACAATGAGCAGTTCTTC	CASSLGYNEQFF
TRBV25-1	TRBJ2-5	.	.	TGTGCCAGCAGTGAATACCCTAGCGCAGAAGAGACCCAGTACTTC	CASSEYPSAEETQYF
TRBV27	TRBJ1-1	.	.	TGTGCCAGCACCTCGGGGCTAACCACTGAAGCTTTCTTT	CASTSGLTTEAFF
TRBV2	TRBJ2-4	once	.	TGTGCCAGCAGTGAGGAGCTGGCCAAAAACATTCAGTACTTC	CASSEELAKNIQYF
TRBV27	TRBJ2-1	.	TRBD1	TGTGCCAGCAGTCCTAGCCCGCCAACCCCAGGGGGCCTCTCCTACAATGAGCAGTTCTTC	CASSPSPPTPGGLSYNEQFF
TRBV25-1	TRBJ2-3	.	TRBD1	TGTGCCAGCAGTGATCGGGACAGACTAGATACGCAGTATTTT	CASSDRDRLDTQYF
TRBV14	TRBJ1-6	few	TRBD1	TGTGCCAGCAGCCCGACAGGGGCTTATGCACCCCTCCACTTT	CASSPTGAYAPLHF
TRBV19	TRBJ2-5	.	.	TGTGCCAGTAGTATAGCGGGTTTACAAGAGACCCAGTACTTC	CASSIAGLQETQYF
TRBV5-1	TRBJ2-3	few	TRBD2	TGCGCCAGCAGCGTTCTTCTAGCGGGGGGCACAGATACGCAGTATTTT	CASSVLLAGGTDTQYF
TRBV6-5	TRBJ1-1	.	.	TGTGCCAGCAGCCAGGGGATTCTAAACACTGAAGCTTTCTTT	CASSQGILNTEAFF
TRBV28	TRBJ2-3	.	.	TGTGCCAGCAGTTGGGACTCGAAGGATACGCAGTATTTT	CASSWDSKDTQYF
TRBV29-1	TRBJ2-7	once	TRBD1	TGCAGCGTTGAGCAGGGGGCCCCCTACGAGCAGTACTTC	CSVEQGAPYEQYF
TRBV10-3	TRBJ2-5	.	TRBD1	TGTGCCTCGAGGCCCGACCGGGACAGGGGAGAGACCCAGTACTTC	CASRPDRDRGETQYF
TRBV29-1	TRBJ1-2	.	.	TGCAGCGTTGAAGCACCCTCCTATGGCTACACCTTC	CSVEAPSYGYTF
TRBV27	TRBJ1-4	.	TRBD1	TGTGCCAGCAGTAACAGGGGGCGCAATGAAAAACTGTTTTTT	CASSNRGRNEKLFF
TRBV15	TRBJ2-1	.	.	TGTGCCACCAGCAGAGAGTTGGGTCTAGGGAACAATGAGCAGTTCTTC	CATSRELGLGNNEQFF
TRBV4-2	TRBJ1-1	.	TRBD1	TGTGCCAGCAGCCATACCGGGACAGCGAACACTGAAGCTTTCTTT	CASSHTGTANTEAFF
TRBV27	TRBJ2-1	.	TRBD1	TGTGCCAGCAGTTCCCTGGGCAGGGGGCGGATCTTC	CASSSLGRGRIF
TRBV4-1	TRBJ2-5	once	.	TGCGCCAGCAGCCAAGATCTTGGCAGGGGAGAGACCCAGTACTTC	CASSQDLGRGETQYF
TRBV4-3	TRBJ1-5	few	.	TGCGCCAGCAGCCAAGACAGAGGCAATCAGCCCCAGCATTTT	CASSQDRGNQPQHF
TRBV7-6	TRBJ1-1	few	TRBD1	TGTGCCAGCAGCTTAGGGGACAGGGCCGGTGAAGCTTTCTTT	CASSLGDRAGEAFF